This TCR beta chain came from a study of radiotherapy plus CTLA-4 blockade in lung cancer. The table lists this clone with a count of one. TCRdb's copy holds only in-frame clones and misses some; the assay was immunoSEQ multiplex PCR. Here the sample spans around 99,000 clones, 80% to 90% being singletons. This CDR3 is 10 amino acids long. Trimming stripped 4 bases from V and 8 bases from J, with 5 bases between. In germline, CDR1 is SNHLY, CDR2 FYNNEI. Source: peripheral blood, taken from a patient treated with radiotherapy plus ipilimumab. The chain has TRBV2 and TRBJ1-2; D gene ambiguous. The sequence was collected from a human donor with non-small cell lung cancer that progressed on radiotherapy plus ipilimumab. CDR3 DNA: TGTGCCAGCAGTGGGTTCGGCTACACCTTC. Its translation is CASSGFGYTF.